Below, one T cell receptor beta chain is given with its context. The V end lost 2 bases, the J end lost 1 base, and 14 bases lay between the germline ends. The CDR3 extends over 16 amino acids. Per the germline V gene, CDR1 is SGHAT and CDR2 is FQDESV (reference sequence). This entry is derived from a study of blood T cell repertoires in COVID-19. In the source study's methods: Estimation of nucleated cell counts relied on the amplification of reference gene primers. Profiling relied on immunoSEQ multiplex PCR, and the TCRdb table lists in-frame clones only, not all of them. V, J and clone size were drawn from that table, and D and trimming were deduced from the DNA. Of just under 45,000 clones in the sample, about 86% were seen once.

The chain couples TRBV11-1 to TRBJ1-1, with TRBD1 as a possible D gene (5 bases). This TCR derives from a human donor in a cohort sampled during active COVID-19. Material: peripheral blood. CDR3: CASSLTAQGGNTEAFF. The CDR3 nucleotides are TGTGCCAGCAGCTTAACTGCCCAGGGAGGGAACACTGAAGCTTTCTTT.